The 7 T cell receptor beta chains below were found in one sample sequenced in a study of spatial heterogeneity in lung cancer. Via MiXCR, TCRdb re-called the 5' RACE reads, giving one row per CDR3 protein. This repertoire shows some 16,000 distinct CDR3 sequences, 6.8% found once; its top ten account for about 20%. The time point: sample taken at primary tumor resection. No antigen has been assigned to these receptors. Findings and caveats of the study: Counts of expanded alpha and beta TCRs within tumors tracked the tumor nonsynonymous mutation count.

The sequences come from lung tumor tissue, collected at surgery. All receptors derive from a female donor with early-stage non-small cell lung cancer.

This chain links TRBV6-6 with TRBJ1-1, with 8 bases that match TRBD1. V dropped 2 bases and J dropped 4; count of bases not matched to a gene: 3. This CDR3 region has 14 residues. Germline V gives CDR1 MNHNY, CDR2 SVGAGI (reference sequence). As DNA, the CDR3 is TGTGCCAGCAGTTACGACAGGGGAGGCACTGAAGCTTTCTTT. Translation gives CASSYDRGGTEAFF.

The V call is TRBV27, the J call TRBJ1-4; D is perhaps TRBD1 (6 bases). CDR1 MNHEY and CDR2 SMNVEV come from the germline V gene (reference sequence). This CDR3 comprises 16 residues. Trimming stripped 5 bases from V and 3 bases from J, with 16 bases between. CDR3 bases: TGTGCCAGCAGTCTCTCTCCTGGACAGCCTAATGAAAAACTGTTTTTT. Translation: CASSLSPGQPNEKLFF.

The J gene is TRBJ2-7, the V gene TRBV12-5, with TRBD1 matching over 8 bases. The CDR3 is 13 amino acids. The junction had 5 bases not matched to a gene; V was cut back by 5 bases and J by 5 bases. Looked up from germline, CDR1 is LGHNT and CDR2 is FRNRAP. For the CDR3, the DNA is TGTGCTAGTGGTCTCGGGACAGGCCACGAGCAGTACTTC. Its protein is CASGLGTGHEQYF. Complete variable domain (other parts from reference TRBV12-5 and TRBJ2-7): DARVTQTPRHKVTEMGQEVTMRCQPILGHNTVFWYRQTMMQGLELLAYFRNRAPLDDSGMPKDRFSAEMPDATLATLKIQPSEPRDSAVYFCASGLGTGHEQYFGPGTRLTVT.

The sample holds many counts of this clonotype. The chain couples TRBV12-3 or TRBV12-4 to TRBJ2-1; tentatively, D is TRBD2 (6 bases). V lost 4 bases and J lost 9, with 13 bases in between. The CDR3 covers 13 residues. CDR3: CASSSNSGAEQFF. DNA for the CDR3: TGTGCCAGCAGTTCCAATAGCGGCGCTGAGCAGTTCTTC.

This clonotype was recorded at least ten times. The chain combines TRBV6-5 with TRBJ2-2; TRBD1 matches at 10 bases. CDR1 MNHEY and CDR2 SVGAGI come from the germline V gene. This CDR3 region has 17 residues. With V trimmed by 2 bases and J by 4 bases, 7 bases remained unmatched. CDR3 in DNA: TGTGCCAGCAGTTACAGAGGGACAGGGGCGGGCACCGGGGAGCTGTTTTTT. Protein product: CASSYRGTGAGTGELFF.

This clonotype came up many times. The V gene is TRBV7-2, the J gene TRBJ1-3, with D unresolved. Germline V CDR1 and CDR2: SGHTA, FQGNSA. V lost 1 base to trimming and J lost 0 bases, with 10 bases between them. The CDR3 contains 16 residues. The DNA for the CDR3 is TGTGCCAGCAGCTTAGAAGGGCCCCTCTCTGGAAACACCATATATTTT. Translation gives CASSLEGPLSGNTIYF.

This clonotype was seen many times. The gene calls are TRBV20-1 and TRBJ2-3, with TRBD2 matching 11 bases. Trimming removed 5 bases from V and 2 bases from J; junction bases left unmatched: 6. This CDR3 contains 15 residues. From germline, CDR1 is DFQATT and CDR2 SNEGSKA (reference sequence). The chain's CDR3 is CSAPTSGGFTDTQYF. The CDR3 nucleotides read TGCAGTGCTCCAACTAGCGGGGGCTTCACAGATACGCAGTATTTT.